This T cell receptor (beta chain) was sequenced during a study of blood T cells in healthy people across ages. Broader study findings: Unknown donor CMV status possibly confounded expanded clonotype changes.

Every donor provided roughly 10 milliliters of peripheral blood. The sample holds a few counts of this clonotype. Its antigen is still unknown. With a J-beta primer mix and a sample-barcoded 5' primer, a second PCR ran about 7 to 11 cycles. One entry per CDR3 protein results from TCRdb running MiXCR on the 5' RACE reads. The sample holds 550,000 to 600,000 distinct CDR3 sequences, 25% to 30% seen once. The CDR3 is 12 residues long. V lost 8 bases and J lost 6, with 14 bases in between. Germline V gives CDR1 DFQATT, CDR2 SNEGSKA (reference sequence). The specimen was blood. The receptor was isolated from a woman between 65 and 79 years old in good health. The chain combines TRBV20-1 with TRBJ2-1; D call uncertain. The CDR3 is CSPQRWGNEQFF. DNA for the CDR3: TGCAGTCCCCAACGTTGGGGCAATGAGCAGTTCTTC.